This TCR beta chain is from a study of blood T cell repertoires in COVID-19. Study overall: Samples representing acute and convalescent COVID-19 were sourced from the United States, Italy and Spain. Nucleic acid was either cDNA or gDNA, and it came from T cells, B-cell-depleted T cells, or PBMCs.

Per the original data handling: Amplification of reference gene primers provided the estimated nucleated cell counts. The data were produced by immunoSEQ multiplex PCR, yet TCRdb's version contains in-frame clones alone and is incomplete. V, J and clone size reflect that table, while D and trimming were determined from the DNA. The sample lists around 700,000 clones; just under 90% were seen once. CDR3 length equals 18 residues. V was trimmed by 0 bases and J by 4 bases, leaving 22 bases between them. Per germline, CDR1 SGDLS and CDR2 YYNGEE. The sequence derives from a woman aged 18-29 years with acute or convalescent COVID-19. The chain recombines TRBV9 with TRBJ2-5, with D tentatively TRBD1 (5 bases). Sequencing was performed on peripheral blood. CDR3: CASSVGPEPLAQGETQYF. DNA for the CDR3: TGTGCCAGCAGCGTAGGCCCCGAGCCCCTCGCGCAGGGAGAGACCCAGTACTTC. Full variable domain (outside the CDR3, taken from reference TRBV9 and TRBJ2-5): DSGVTQTPKHLITATGQRVTLRCSPRSGDLSVYWYQQSLDQGLQFLIQYYNGEERAKGNILERFSAQQFPDLHSELNLSSLELGDSALYFCASSVGPEPLAQGETQYFGPGTRLLVL.